The next 3 T cell receptor beta chains were all read from a single sample in a study of Ad26.COV2.S vaccination and SARS-CoV-2 variants. The repertoire was sequenced with immunoSEQ multiplex PCR; TCRdb's copy has only in-frame clones and lacks some. This table holds a few hundred thousand clones, around 90% found once. The treatment was: some 20 received Ad26.COV2.S at low or high dose, single or two shots; about 5 received placebo; per-sample allocation not given. Collection of the samples took place on day 63 after the first injection of vaccine or placebo. Sequencing was performed on peripheral blood, taken in a trial of Ad26.COV2.S vaccine versus placebo. The receptor set was obtained from a person aged 18-60 years who received the Ad26.COV2.S COVID-19 vaccine or a placebo.

V and J are TRBV14 and TRBJ1-1; D gene uncertain. Trimming took 2 bases from V and 3 from J, leaving 10 bases between them. Germline CDR1 and CDR2: SGHDN and FVKESK. This CDR3 comprises 14 residues. The CDR3 nucleotides are TGTGCCAGCAGCCAAAGCCTCGGTGACACTGAAGCTTTCTTT. Encoded protein: CASSQSLGDTEAFF.

The chain recombines TRBV27 with TRBJ1-2; 8 bases agree with TRBD1. Per germline, CDR1 MNHEY and CDR2 SMNVEV (reference sequence). The CDR3 runs to 14 residues. Losses at the gene ends were 6 bases for V and 9 bases for J; bases not matched to a gene: 12. The CDR3 sequence: CASRPTGTGTRYTF. The CDR3 DNA is TGTGCCAGCAGACCCACCGGGACAGGTACGCGCTACACCTTC.

This rearrangement joins TRBV5-6 to TRBJ2-7; D may be TRBD2 (6 bases). The CDR3 length is 15 residues. Germline CDR1 SGHDT, CDR2 YYEEEE. V dropped 4 bases and J dropped 5 bases, with 19 bases sitting between them. CDR3 amino acids: CASSPTGRENHEQYF. CDR3 DNA: TGTGCCAGCAGCCCGACCGGACGGGAGAACCACGAGCAGTACTTC.